This T cell receptor beta chain was observed in a study of T cell responses to AZD1222 COVID-19 vaccine. This table comes from immunoSEQ multiplex PCR, and its TCRdb copy is limited to in-frame clones, with some not included. The sample consists of some 180,000 clones, 85% to 95% of them appearing once. There are 14 residues in the CDR3. V lost 2 bases and J 5 bases, leaving 12 bases between the germline ends. The germline CDR1 and CDR2 sequences are MNHEY and SVGAGI. On this clone itself: Its matching antigen is unknown.

Study results and caveats: It was only after the peak T cell response that any repertoires were sampled.

The genes are TRBV6-5 and TRBJ1-2; D is uncertain. This receptor was taken from an adult in good health. The material was peripheral blood, obtained on day 0 of AZD1222 vaccination. CDR3 region: CASSYLETDYGYTF. As DNA, the CDR3 is TGTGCCAGCAGTTACCTTGAAACAGATTATGGCTACACCTTC.